This entry lists 25 T cell receptor beta chains sequenced from one sample in a study of spatial heterogeneity in lung cancer (dated by TCRdb to the late 2010s). Interpreted using the paper, the time point label stands for: sample taken at primary tumor resection. For TCR sequencing, whole RNA was extracted from tumor and nontumor lung tissue, or from cryopreserved PBMC samples, and no cell sorting was done. Libraries came from 5' RACE. TCRdb shows the sequencer as NextSeq 500. TCRdb took the public reads, trimmed them with fastp at Q25, ran MiXCR for clone calling and kept in-frame beta chains. Every CDR3 protein is listed once, alongside the most common genes and DNA of its rows. The sample includes 43,000 or so distinct CDR3 sequences, with approximately 7% observed a single time. The ten largest clones take up around two fifths of the sample. This material consisted of PBMCs, taken at surgery. The receptors derive from a female donor with early-stage non-small cell lung cancer.

The V call is TRBV2, the J call TRBJ1-3; D is unclear. The V and J ends lost 7 bases and 8 bases respectively, with 12 bases between them. In germline, CDR1 is SNHLY, CDR2 FYNNEI. This CDR3 has 12 residues. In nucleotides, the CDR3 is TGTGCCAGCAAGAGGGATGCGGACACCATATATTTT. This gives the protein CASKRDADTIYF.

This clonotype was counted only a few times. The chain has TRBV18 and TRBJ2-7; D gene ambiguous. The CDR3 is 14 amino acids. Trimming took off 6 bases at V and 3 bases at J, with 15 bases between the two ends. In germline, CDR1 is KGHSH, CDR2 LQKENI. CDR3 DNA sequence: TGTGCCAGCTCTCCGGCCGGGTCAAACTACGAGCAGTACTTC. Its protein product is CASSPAGSNYEQYF.

This clonotype has a count of ten or more. The rearrangement joins TRBV7-9 to TRBJ1-4, with D perhaps TRBD1 (5 bases). V gave up 4 bases and J gave up 7 bases, with 16 bases separating them. CDR1 and CDR2 (germline): SEHNR, FQNEAQ (reference sequence). The CDR3 runs to 15 residues. The CDR3 nucleotides are TGTGCCAGCAGCTCCCGGGACCGTGAGGGTGAAAAACTGTTTTTT. Translated: CASSSRDREGEKLFF.

This clonotype occurred many times. The CDR3 is CASSAQGFGGYTF. CDR3 in DNA: TGTGCCAGCAGCGCCCAGGGTTTTGGTGGCTACACCTTC. The J gene is TRBJ1-2, the V gene TRBV12-3 or TRBV12-4; TRBD1 might be the D (5 bases). The CDR3 extends over 13 amino acids. Trimming took 6 bases from V and 7 from J, leaving 15 bases between them.

V and J are TRBV3-1 and TRBJ1-5; D is unclear. V lost 4 bases and J 4 bases, leaving 8 bases between the germline ends. Germline V CDR1 and CDR2: LGHDT, YNNKEL (reference sequence). This CDR3 is 13 amino acids long. CDR3 in amino acids: CASSRKKNQPQHF. In DNA, the CDR3 is TGTGCCAGCAGCCGAAAGAAAAATCAGCCCCAGCATTTT.

The chain recombines TRBV20-1 with TRBJ1-2; 9 bases are a match to TRBD1. The CDR3 is 15 residues long. V gave up 3 bases and J gave up 6 bases; unmatched junction bases: 11. CDR1 is DFQATT, CDR2 SNEGSKA, per germline (reference sequence). CDR3 DNA: TGCAGTGCTAGCCGCCCTGACAGGGGGATCGATGGCTACACCTTC. This sequence encodes CSASRPDRGIDGYTF.

This clonotype has at least ten counts. CDR3 sequence: CASSATGPRSGNTIYF. The CDR3 DNA reads TGTGCCAGCAGTGCCACAGGGCCCCGCTCTGGAAACACCATATATTTT. This chain connects TRBV28 to TRBJ1-3, with D possibly matching TRBD1 (6 bases). The germline V and J ends were trimmed by 5 bases and 0 bases, with 14 bases remaining between them. Germline values: CDR1 MDHEN, CDR2 SYDVKM. The CDR3 contains 16 residues.

In this sample, this clonotype turned up a few times. J is TRBJ2-1 and V is TRBV29-1; TRBD2 aligns across 12 bases. This CDR3 contains 16 residues. CDR1 is SQVTM, CDR2 ANQGSEA, per germline. V lost 4 bases to trimming and J lost 4 bases; unmatched junction nucleotides: 8. The CDR3 DNA follows: TGCAGCGTTGGGACTAGCGGGGTCGGGGGTTACAATGAGCAGTTCTTC. It codes for CSVGTSGVGGYNEQFF.

This chain joins TRBV28 and TRBJ2-1; TRBD1 matches at 8 bases. V was clipped by 5 bases and J by 9 bases; unmatched bases: 12. Germline V gives CDR1 MDHEN, CDR2 SYDVKM. The CDR3 extends over 15 amino acids. CDR3 in amino acids: CASSPWTGPKLEQFF. CDR3 coding DNA: TGTGCCAGCAGTCCCTGGACAGGGCCTAAGCTTGAGCAGTTCTTC.

The table lists this clonotype with a few counts. The V gene is TRBV28, the J gene TRBJ2-5; D gene uncertain. V was shortened by 8 bases and J by 2 bases, with 9 bases between the two germline ends. Germline lookup yields CDR1 MDHEN and CDR2 SYDVKM. The CDR3 has 12 amino acids. CDR3 coding DNA: TGTGCCAGCTATGGTTATCAAGAGACCCAGTACTTC. Its translation: CASYGYQETQYF. The full variable domain, in which reference TRBV28 and TRBJ2-5 provide the parts outside the CDR3, is DVKVTQSSRYLVKRTGEKVFLECVQDMDHENMFWYRQDPGLGLRLIYFSYDVKMKEKGDIPEGYSVSREKKERFSLILESASTNQTSMYLCASYGYQETQYFGPGTRLLVL.

This clonotype was counted only a few times. The chain couples TRBV13 to TRBJ1-3; weak D call: TRBD1 (5 bases). This CDR3 has 16 amino acids. The germline gives CDR1 PRHDT, CDR2 FYEKMQ (reference sequence). V was trimmed by 5 bases and J by 4 bases, leaving 18 bases between them. CDR3 in DNA: TGTGCCAGCAGCCTAAACCGGGGGGTATCCGGAAACACCATATATTTT. This sequence encodes CASSLNRGVSGNTIYF.

The chain is built from TRBV7-9 and TRBJ2-7; maybe TRBD2 (6 bases). CDR3 length equals 17 residues. V was cut by 4 bases and J by 1 base, with 20 bases left in between. Germline CDR1 is SEHNR and CDR2 is FQNEAQ (reference sequence). DNA for the CDR3: TGTGCCAGCAGCTCCTTTGGACCTGGGACTCAGTCCTACGAGCAGTACTTC. This encodes CASSSFGPGTQSYEQYF.

The gene calls are TRBV6-1 and TRBJ1-2, with D uncertain. The germline gives CDR1 MNHNS, CDR2 SASEGT. Trimming pared 2 bases from V and 0 bases from J, leaving 16 bases between. The CDR3 runs 17 residues. The CDR3 DNA reads as TGTGCCAGCAGTGAATGGGATCTGGCAGAACCTAACTATGGCTACACCTTC. This encodes CASSEWDLAEPNYGYTF.

This clonotype was picked up a small number of times. The chain combines TRBV6-5 with TRBJ2-3; possibly TRBD2 for D (7 bases). Germline V gives CDR1 MNHEY, CDR2 SVGAGI. The V end lost 6 bases, the J end lost 4 bases, and 20 bases lay between the germline ends. The CDR3 runs to 16 residues. The CDR3 bases are TGTGCCAGCAGAAAAAGGGGGGGTTCTAAGGCAGATACGCAGTATTTT. It encodes CASRKRGGSKADTQYF.

This chain links TRBV4-3 with TRBJ1-2; D is unresolved. The CDR3 contains 12 residues. The V and J ends lost 1 base and 8 bases respectively, with 8 bases between them. Per germline, CDR1 LGHNA and CDR2 YSLEER. The CDR3 DNA reads as TGCGCCAGCAGCCAAGTGAGCGGCGGCTACACCTTC. Translated: CASSQVSGGYTF.

The V call is TRBV20-1, the J call TRBJ2-4; D is perhaps TRBD1 (6 bases). V lost 6 bases, J lost 7 bases, and 10 bases lay in between. Germline CDR1 and CDR2: DFQATT and SNEGSKA (reference sequence). This CDR3 has 11 residues. The CDR3 nucleotides are TGCAGTGCCACGGGACACAACATTCAGTACTTC. Translated: CSATGHNIQYF.

This clonotype was observed at least ten times. V and J are TRBV9 and TRBJ1-3; D is undetermined. Trimming left V 0 bases short and J 0 bases short, with 10 bases between. The CDR3 consists of 16 residues. Germline V gene sequence: CDR1 SGDLS, CDR2 YYNGEE. The CDR3 protein is CASSVGGLPSGNTIYF. DNA for the CDR3: TGTGCCAGCAGCGTAGGTGGGCTACCCTCTGGAAACACCATATATTTT.

V usage is TRBV19 and J usage is TRBJ1-2; 8 bases map to TRBD1. Germline V CDR1 and CDR2: LNHDA, SQIVND (reference sequence). The CDR3 contains 14 residues. V shed 7 bases and J 1 base; nucleotides not matched to a gene: 5. Written as DNA, the CDR3 is TGTGCCAGTACCCGGACAGGGATTAACTATGGCTACACCTTC. Translating it yields CASTRTGINYGYTF.

The table lists this clonotype with many counts. The gene calls are TRBV20-1 and TRBJ1-1; D remains unclear. CDR3 length: 13 residues. CDR1 DFQATT and CDR2 SNEGSKA come from the germline V gene (reference sequence). V gave up 0 bases and J gave up 1 base, with 6 bases separating them. Here the CDR3 reads CSARDNWNTEAFF. For the CDR3, the DNA is TGCAGTGCTAGAGATAACTGGAACACTGAAGCTTTCTTT.

Many counts were recorded for this clonotype. V and J are TRBV5-6 and TRBJ2-5, with D possibly called TRBD1 or TRBD2 (5 bases each). Trimming took off 5 bases at V and 2 bases at J, with 19 bases between the two ends. The CDR3 contains 16 residues. The germline CDR1 and CDR2 sequences are SGHDT and YYEEEE. The CDR3 nucleotides are TGTGCCAGCAGACTTGGGGGTCCTCGAGCGCAAGAGACCCAGTACTTC. Its translation: CASRLGGPRAQETQYF.

The gene calls are TRBV27 and TRBJ2-3, with TRBD1 matching over 12 bases. J was trimmed by 6 bases and V by 6 bases; bases with no gene match: 7. Germline lookup yields CDR1 MNHEY and CDR2 SMNVEV (reference sequence). The CDR3 has 15 amino acids. The CDR3: CASSSKGTGGDTQYF. The CDR3 nucleotides are TGTGCCAGCAGCAGTAAAGGGACAGGGGGCGATACGCAGTATTTT.

Only a few counts were recorded for this clonotype. Written as DNA, the CDR3 is TGCGCCAGCAGCCGAGATGGAGGTTCGAACACCGGGGAGCTGTTTTTT. It is translated as CASSRDGGSNTGELFF. V usage is TRBV5-1 and J usage is TRBJ2-2, with D possibly matching TRBD2 (5 bases). The CDR3 sequence is 16 residues long. The germline CDR1 and CDR2 sequences are SGHRS and YFSETQ. Trimming took off 4 bases at V and 0 bases at J, with 13 bases between the two ends.

Ten or more counts support this clonotype. The rearrangement joins TRBV7-2 to TRBJ1-2, with D unresolved. CDR3 size: 13 residues. The germline V and J ends were trimmed by 2 bases and 0 bases, with 4 bases remaining between them. Germline-derived CDR1 and CDR2 are SGHTA and FQGNSA. As DNA, the CDR3 is TGTGCCAGCAGCTTACAGTCTAACTATGGCTACACCTTC. Protein: CASSLQSNYGYTF.

This clonotype was picked up many times. The chain carries TRBV20-1 and TRBJ2-6, with TRBD1 as a possible D gene (6 bases). V shed 6 bases and J shed 2 bases, with 11 bases lying between them. The CDR3 runs to 14 residues. Per the germline V gene, CDR1 is DFQATT and CDR2 is SNEGSKA (reference sequence). The CDR3 here is CSAIRQAGANVLTF. CDR3 DNA: TGCAGTGCCATTCGACAGGCTGGGGCCAACGTCCTGACTTTC.

V gene TRBV2 combines with J gene TRBJ2-7; a possible D gene is TRBD1 (5 bases). Germline CDR1 is SNHLY and CDR2 is FYNNEI. The V end lost 9 bases, the J end lost 4 bases, and 7 bases lay between the germline ends. The CDR3 is 10 residues long. The CDR3 bases are TGTGCCAGTACAGGTTACGAGCAGTACTTC. Its protein product is CASTGYEQYF.